This TCR beta chain was identified in a study of cytotoxic CD8 clonotypes in ibrutinib-treated CLL. Study context: For this cohort, patients were roughly 10 relapsed/refractory and about 14 treatment-naive, while 17 were IGHV unmutated. Overall study findings and caveats: Clonality increased at ibrutinib response, then returned toward baseline at progression. Public clonotypes were seen rarely and were contracted or stable on treatment.

The method was immunoSEQ multiplex PCR; TCRdb's version includes in-frame clones alone and lacks a portion of them. Among fewer than 200,000 clones, 70% to 85% were seen once, and the ten largest hold under 5.5%. About this clone: Its antigen remains unknown.

This sequence was found in a human donor with chronic lymphocytic leukemia. The sample in question was PBMCs, obtained after 24 months of ibrutinib treatment.

This CDR3 reads CASSLDQAGQGYEQYF. As DNA, the CDR3 is TGTGCCAGCTCACTGGATCAAGCGGGACAGGGGTACGAGCAGTACTTC. The chain recombines TRBV18 with TRBJ2-7; the match to TRBD1 covers 10 bases. The CDR3 consists of 16 residues. The germline gives CDR1 KGHSH, CDR2 LQKENI. With 4 bases clipped from V and 4 bases from J, the junction kept 10 bases outside the gene matches.